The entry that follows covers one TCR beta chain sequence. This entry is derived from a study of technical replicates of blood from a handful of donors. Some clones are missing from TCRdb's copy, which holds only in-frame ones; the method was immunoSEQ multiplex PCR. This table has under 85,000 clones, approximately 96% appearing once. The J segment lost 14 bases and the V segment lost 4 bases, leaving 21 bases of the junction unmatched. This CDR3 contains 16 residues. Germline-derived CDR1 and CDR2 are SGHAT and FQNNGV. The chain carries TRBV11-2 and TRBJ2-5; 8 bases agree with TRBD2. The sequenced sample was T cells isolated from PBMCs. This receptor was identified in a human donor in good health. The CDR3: CASSSLREGSSKGVYF. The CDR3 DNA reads TGTGCCAGCAGCTCCCTACGGGAGGGCTCATCAAAAGGGGTCTACTTC.